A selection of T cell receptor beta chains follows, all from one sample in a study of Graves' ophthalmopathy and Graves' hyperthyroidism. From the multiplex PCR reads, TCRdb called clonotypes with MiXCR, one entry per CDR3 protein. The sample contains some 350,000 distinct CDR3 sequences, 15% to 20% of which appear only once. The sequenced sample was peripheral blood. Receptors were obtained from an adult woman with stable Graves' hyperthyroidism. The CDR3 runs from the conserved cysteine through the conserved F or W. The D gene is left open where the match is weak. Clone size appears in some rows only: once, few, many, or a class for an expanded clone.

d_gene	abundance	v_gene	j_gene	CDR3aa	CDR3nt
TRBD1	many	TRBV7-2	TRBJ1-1	CARPRTETGGRDTEAFF	TGTGCCAGACCACGAACGGAGACAGGGGGCAGGGACACTGAAGCTTTCTTT
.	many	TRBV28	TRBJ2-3	CATGGTTLSFSTDTQYF	TGTGCCACCGGCGGAACAACGCTGTCTTTTAGCACAGATACGCAGTATTTT
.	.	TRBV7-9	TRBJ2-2	CASPLRVGELFF	TGTGCCAGCCCTCTCAGGGTCGGGGAGCTGTTTTTT
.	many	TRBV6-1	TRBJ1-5	CASSEARRGHVKGSNQPQHF	TGTGCCAGCAGTGAAGCGAGGAGGGGACATGTCAAGGGTAGCAATCAGCCCCAGCATTTT
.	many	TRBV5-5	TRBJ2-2	CASSPRGGDTGELFF	TGTGCCAGCAGCCCCCGGGGCGGGGACACCGGGGAGCTGTTTTTT
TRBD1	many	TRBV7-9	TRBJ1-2	CASSPTGFYGYTF	TGTGCCAGCAGCCCGACAGGGTTCTATGGCTACACCTTC
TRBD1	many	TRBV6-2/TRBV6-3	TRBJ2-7	CASSYSPGQDLSEQYF	TGTGCCAGCAGTTACTCTCCGGGACAGGATCTCTCCGAGCAGTACTTC
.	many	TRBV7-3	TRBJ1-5	CASSFSRGEQPQHF	TGTGCCAGCAGCTTTAGCAGGGGTGAGCAGCCCCAGCATTTT
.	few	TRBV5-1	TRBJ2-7	CASSYGTGPPLGEQYF	TGCGCCAGCAGCTATGGAACCGGGCCGCCCTTGGGCGAGCAGTACTTC
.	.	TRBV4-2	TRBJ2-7	CASNQDPSSYEQYF	TGTGCCAGCAACCAAGACCCCAGCTCCTACGAGCAGTACTTC
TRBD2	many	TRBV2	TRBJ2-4	CASRELASSKNIQYF	TGTGCCAGCAGGGAACTAGCGAGTTCCAAAAACATTCAGTACTTC
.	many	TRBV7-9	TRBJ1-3	CASSSRFGNTIYF	TGTGCCAGCAGCTCGAGGTTTGGAAACACCATATATTTT
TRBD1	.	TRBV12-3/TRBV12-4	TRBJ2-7	CASSLDRGYYEQYF	TGTGCCAGCAGTTTGGACAGGGGCTACTACGAGCAGTACTTC
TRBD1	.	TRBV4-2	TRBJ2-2	CASSHTGTGGTGELFF	TGTGCCAGCAGCCATACCGGGACAGGGGGAACCGGGGAGCTGTTTTTT
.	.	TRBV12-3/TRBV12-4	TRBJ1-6	CASSLGWSAVSPLHF	TGTGCCAGCAGTTTAGGTTGGTCGGCCGTATCACCCCTCCACTTT
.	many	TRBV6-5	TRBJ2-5	CASSYATQETQYF	TGTGCCAGCAGTTACGCTACCCAAGAGACCCAGTACTTC
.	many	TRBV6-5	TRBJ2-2	CASSYRRWEAGELFF	TGTGCCAGCAGTTACCGGCGTTGGGAGGCCGGGGAGCTGTTTTTT
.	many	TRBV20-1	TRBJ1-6	CSARDRGNSPLHF	TGCAGTGCTAGAGATAGGGGCAATTCACCCCTCCACTTT